The rows below give T cell receptor beta chains drawn from one sample of a study of response to subunit inactivated influenza vaccine. TCRdb redid the calling of the RT-PCR reads with MiXCR, one entry per CDR3 protein. The sample lists about 800,000 distinct CDR3 sequences, 21% seen once, with more than 8.5% in the top ten. The sequencing used PBMCs from blood, collected 5 days after vaccination. These receptors were obtained from a man in his fifties or sixties who received an inactivated influenza vaccine. Both conserved end residues are part of each CDR3. A D gene is named only where the DNA matches it firmly. Only some rows state a clone size, as once, few, many or a class for expanded clones.

j_gene,d_gene,abundance,v_gene,CDR3aa,CDR3nt
TRBJ2-2,.,few,TRBV2,CASSVRGTGELFF,TGTGCCAGCAGTGTAAGGGGAACCGGGGAGCTGTTTTTT
TRBJ2-7,.,.,TRBV15,CATSRDPGAEQYF,TGTGCCACCAGCAGAGATCCTGGGGCCGAGCAGTACTTC
TRBJ2-1,.,few,TRBV20-1,CSARPYNEQFF,TGCAGTGCTAGACCCTACAATGAGCAGTTCTTC
TRBJ2-4,TRBD2,few,TRBV20-1,CSARVGLAGAKNIQYF,TGCAGTGCTAGAGTGGGACTAGCTGGAGCCAAAAACATTCAGTACTTC
TRBJ1-1,.,.,TRBV29-1,CSVEPPEAFF,TGCAGCGTTGAACCCCCTGAAGCTTTCTTT
TRBJ2-7,TRBD1,.,TRBV20-1,CSAPGQGGYEQYF,TGCAGTGCACCGGGACAGGGAGGCTACGAGCAGTACTTC
TRBJ2-1,.,few,TRBV20-1,CSARLGLVAASEQFF,TGCAGTGCTCGACTAGGGCTAGTTGCCGCCAGTGAGCAGTTCTTC
TRBJ2-3,.,.,TRBV5-1,CASSLDHKDTQYF,TGCGCCAGCAGCTTGGACCATAAAGATACGCAGTATTTT
TRBJ2-6,.,few,TRBV28,CASSLVGDKVLTF,TGTGCCAGCAGTTTGGTGGGGGATAAAGTCCTGACTTTC
TRBJ2-4,.,once,TRBV11-2,CASSLARGKNIQYF,TGTGCCAGCAGCTTAGCCAGGGGCAAAAACATTCAGTACTTC
TRBJ2-1,TRBD2,.,TRBV10-3,CAISESPSGGIYNEQFF,TGTGCCATCAGTGAGTCGCCTAGCGGGGGGATTTACAATGAGCAGTTCTTC
TRBJ2-5,TRBD2,.,TRBV7-2,CASGPALTSDETQYF,TGTGCCAGCGGCCCTGCCTTAACTAGCGACGAGACCCAGTACTTC
TRBJ2-3,.,.,TRBV21-1,CASSKGVGDKPTDTQYF,TGTGCCAGCAGCAAAGGGGTAGGCGACAAGCCCACCGATACGCAGTATTTT
TRBJ2-2,.,few,TRBV5-4,CASSLGGNANTGELFF,TGTGCCAGCAGCTTGGGGGGGAACGCGAACACCGGGGAGCTGTTTTTT
TRBJ1-2,.,.,TRBV10-3,CAISPLASRPTGGYTF,TGTGCCATCAGTCCCCTTGCTTCCCGCCCCACGGGGGGCTACACCTTC
TRBJ1-4,.,.,TRBV29-1,CSAGPGGHEKLFF,TGCAGCGCCGGGCCTGGGGGCCATGAAAAACTGTTTTTT
TRBJ1-5,.,few,TRBV6-1,CASRTAGNQPQHF,TGTGCCAGCAGAACCGCTGGAAATCAGCCCCAGCATTTT
TRBJ1-5,TRBD1,.,TRBV18,CASSPGTQGVINQPQHF,TGTGCCAGCTCACCAGGTACGCAGGGGGTAATCAATCAGCCCCAGCATTTT
TRBJ2-3,.,.,TRBV6-1,CASSEEGAYTDTQYF,TGTGCCAGCAGTGAAGAAGGGGCGTACACAGATACGCAGTATTTT
TRBJ2-3,.,few,TRBV5-1,CASRNGQHGDTQYF,TGCGCCAGCAGAAATGGACAGCACGGAGATACGCAGTATTTT
TRBJ2-7,.,.,TRBV29-1,CSVVVVGNEQYF,TGCAGCGTTGTCGTTGTAGGTAACGAGCAGTACTTC
TRBJ2-7,TRBD2,.,TRBV18,CASSPAGGGEQYF,TGTGCCAGCTCACCTGCGGGGGGCGGCGAGCAGTACTTC
TRBJ2-1,.,.,TRBV20-1,CSARDGEAGTNNEQFF,TGCAGTGCTAGAGATGGCGAGGCGGGAACGAACAATGAGCAGTTCTTC
TRBJ2-2,.,few,TRBV20-1,CSARDWADTGELFF,TGCAGTGCTAGAGATTGGGCGGACACCGGGGAGCTGTTTTTT
TRBJ2-1,.,.,TRBV29-1,CSVVAGYNEQFF,TGCAGCGTCGTGGCGGGGTACAATGAGCAGTTCTTC
TRBJ1-2,.,.,TRBV12-3/TRBV12-4,CASRPDGVRGYTF,TGTGCCAGCAGACCGGACGGGGTTCGTGGCTACACCTTC
TRBJ1-1,.,few,TRBV20-1,CSAGGGRSTEAFF,TGCAGTGCTGGGGGGGGGCGTAGCACTGAAGCTTTCTTT
TRBJ1-1,.,many,TRBV6-1,CASTARPMTETEAFF,TGTGCCAGCACCGCGCGGCCCATGACAGAGACTGAAGCTTTCTTT
TRBJ2-1,.,few,TRBV7-2,CASSLGGPALNEQFF,TGTGCCAGCAGCTTAGGGGGACCAGCCCTAAATGAGCAGTTCTTC